This T cell receptor (beta chain) stems from a study of T cells in tuberculosis. The assay was immunoSEQ multiplex PCR, and TCRdb's table has in-frame clones only and misses some. The sample has 80,000 to 100,000 clones; approximately 90% are singletons. After thawing and overnight rest, PBMC were stained with GMM-loaded CD1B tetramer, viability dye and anti-CD3 for sorting. C32 glucose monomycolate from Rhodococcus equi was loaded onto the CD1B tetramers. CD14-expressing monocytes were removed from PBMC before cryopreservation and sorting. This sequence originates from an adult woman with latent tuberculosis. The sample consisted of CD1b-GMM tetramer-negative cells sorted from PBMCs.

Written as DNA, the CDR3 is TGTGCCAGCAGCTTAGAAGCGGTCTTGGCAGATACGCAGTATTTT. As protein: CASSLEAVLADTQYF. The chain links TRBV7-9 to TRBJ2-3; D possibly corresponds to TRBD2 (5 bases). V lost 1 base, J lost 4 bases, and 12 bases lay in between. This CDR3 has 15 amino acids. Germline V gene sequence: CDR1 SEHNR, CDR2 FQNEAQ (reference sequence).